The 4 T cell receptor beta chains listed next were all sequenced from one sample in a study of blood T cell repertoires in COVID-19. Only in-frame clones appear in the TCRdb table, and some are missing; sequencing was by immunoSEQ multiplex PCR. The sample has under 300,000 clones; around 88% are singletons. Sequenced material: PBMCs or T cells enriched from blood (not recorded which). Every receptor here comes from a woman between 40 and 50 years old with acute COVID-19.

This chain links TRBV2 with TRBJ1-2; TRBD1 might be the D (6 bases). Germline assignment: CDR1 SNHLY and CDR2 FYNNEI. This CDR3 has 12 residues. V was cut by 6 bases and J by 5 bases, with 10 bases left in between. The CDR3: CASRGRGYGYTF. As DNA, the CDR3 is TGTGCCAGCAGGGGGAGGGGGTATGGCTACACCTTC.

The rearrangement uses TRBV12-3 or TRBV12-4 and TRBJ1-2, with TRBD1 matching over 8 bases. The CDR3 sequence is 13 residues long. The J segment lost 2 bases and the V segment lost 7 bases, leaving 3 bases of the junction unmatched. The CDR3 nucleotides read TGTGCCAGCAAAAACAGGGGGAACTATGGCTACACCTTC. Its translation: CASKNRGNYGYTF.

The gene calls are TRBV18 and TRBJ1-1; D gene ambiguous. The length of the CDR3 is 16 residues. Trimming removed 4 bases at V and 1 base at J, with 16 bases between. The germline V gene has CDR1 KGHSH and CDR2 LQKENI. The CDR3 DNA is TGTGCCAGCTCACGCCGGAGGCTTGCCTCGAACACTGAAGCTTTCTTT. It codes for CASSRRRLASNTEAFF.

The chain employs TRBV11-2 and TRBJ2-1; 13 bases fit TRBD2. The J segment lost 5 bases and the V segment lost 5 bases, leaving 3 bases of the junction unmatched. The CDR3 loop spans 15 amino acids. Germline CDR1 reads SGHAT; CDR2 reads FQNNGV. This CDR3 reads CASSLGLAGNNEQFF. The CDR3 DNA is TGTGCCAGCAGCCTGGGACTAGCGGGAAACAATGAGCAGTTCTTC.